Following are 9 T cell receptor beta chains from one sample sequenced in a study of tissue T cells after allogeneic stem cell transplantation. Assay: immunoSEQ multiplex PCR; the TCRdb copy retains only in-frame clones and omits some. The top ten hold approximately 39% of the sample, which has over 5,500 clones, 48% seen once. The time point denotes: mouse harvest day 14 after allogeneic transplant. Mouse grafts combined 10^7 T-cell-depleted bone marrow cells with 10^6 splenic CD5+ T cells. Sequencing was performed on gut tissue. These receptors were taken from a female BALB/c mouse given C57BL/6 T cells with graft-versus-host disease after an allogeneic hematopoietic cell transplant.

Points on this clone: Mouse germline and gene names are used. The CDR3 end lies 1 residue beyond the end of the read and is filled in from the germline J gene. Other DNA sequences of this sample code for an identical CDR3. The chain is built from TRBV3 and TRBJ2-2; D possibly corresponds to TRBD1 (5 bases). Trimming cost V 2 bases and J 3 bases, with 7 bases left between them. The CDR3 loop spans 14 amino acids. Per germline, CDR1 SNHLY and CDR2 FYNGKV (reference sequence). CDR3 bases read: TGTGCCAGCAGCTTACAGGGAGACACCGGGCAGCTCTAC. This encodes CASSLQGDTGQLY. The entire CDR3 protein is CASSLQGDTGQLYF.

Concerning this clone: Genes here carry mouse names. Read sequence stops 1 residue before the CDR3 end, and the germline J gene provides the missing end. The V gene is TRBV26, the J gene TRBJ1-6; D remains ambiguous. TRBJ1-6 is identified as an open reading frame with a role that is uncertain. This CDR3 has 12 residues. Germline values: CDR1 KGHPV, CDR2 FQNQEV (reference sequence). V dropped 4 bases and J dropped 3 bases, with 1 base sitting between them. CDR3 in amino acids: CASSHYNSPLYF. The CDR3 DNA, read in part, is TGTGCCAGCAGTCACTATAATTCGCCCCTCTAC.

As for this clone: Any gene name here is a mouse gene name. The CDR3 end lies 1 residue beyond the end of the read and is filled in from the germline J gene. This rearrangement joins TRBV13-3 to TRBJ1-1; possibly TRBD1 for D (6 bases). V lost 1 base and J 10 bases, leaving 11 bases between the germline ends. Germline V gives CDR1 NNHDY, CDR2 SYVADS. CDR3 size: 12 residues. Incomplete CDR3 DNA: TGTGCCAGCAGTGATAAGGGGGGGAGAGTCTTC. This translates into CASSDKGGRVF. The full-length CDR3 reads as CASSDKGGRVFF.

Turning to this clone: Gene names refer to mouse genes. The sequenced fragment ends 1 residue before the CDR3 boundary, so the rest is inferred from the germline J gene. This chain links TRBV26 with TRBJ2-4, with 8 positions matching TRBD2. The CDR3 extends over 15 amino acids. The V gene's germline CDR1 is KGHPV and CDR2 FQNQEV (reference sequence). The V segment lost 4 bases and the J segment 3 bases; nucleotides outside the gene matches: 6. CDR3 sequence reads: CASSPTGGRQNTLYF. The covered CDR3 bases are TGTGCCAGCAGTCCTACTGGGGGTCGGCAAAACACCTTGTAC.

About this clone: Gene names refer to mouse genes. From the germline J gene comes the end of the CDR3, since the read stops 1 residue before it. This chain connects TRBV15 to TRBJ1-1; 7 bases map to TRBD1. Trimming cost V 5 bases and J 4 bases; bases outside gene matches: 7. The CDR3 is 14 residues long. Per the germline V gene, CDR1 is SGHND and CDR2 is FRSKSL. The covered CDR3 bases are TGTGCCAGCAGTCGACAGGGAGGTGGCACAGAAGTCTTC. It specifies CASSRQGGGTEVF. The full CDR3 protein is CASSRQGGGTEVFF.

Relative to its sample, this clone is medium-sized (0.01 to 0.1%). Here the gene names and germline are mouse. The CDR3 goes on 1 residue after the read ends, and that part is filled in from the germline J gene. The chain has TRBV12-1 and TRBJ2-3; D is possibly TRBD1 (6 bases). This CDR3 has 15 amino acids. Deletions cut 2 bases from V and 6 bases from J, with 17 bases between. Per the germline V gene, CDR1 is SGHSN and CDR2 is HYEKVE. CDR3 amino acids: CASSHPTAGDETLYF. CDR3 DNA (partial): TGTGCCAGCTCTCATCCCACGGCAGGGGATGAAACGCTGTAT.

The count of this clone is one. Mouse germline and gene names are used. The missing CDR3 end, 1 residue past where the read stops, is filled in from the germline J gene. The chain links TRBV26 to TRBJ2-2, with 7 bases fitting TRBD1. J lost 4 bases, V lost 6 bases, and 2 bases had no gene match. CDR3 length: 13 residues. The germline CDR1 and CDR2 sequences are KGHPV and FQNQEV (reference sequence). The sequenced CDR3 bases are TGTGCCAGCAGGCCAGGGGGCACCGGGCAGCTCTAC. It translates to CASRPGGTGQLY. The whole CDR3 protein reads CASRPGGTGQLYF.

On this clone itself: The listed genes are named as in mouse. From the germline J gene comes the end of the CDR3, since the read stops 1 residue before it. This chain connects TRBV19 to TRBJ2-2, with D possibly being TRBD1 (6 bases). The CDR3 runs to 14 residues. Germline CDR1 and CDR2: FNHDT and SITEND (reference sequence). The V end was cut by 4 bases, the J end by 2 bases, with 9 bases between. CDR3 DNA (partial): TGTGCCAGCAGTCAGGGGAGGAACACCGGGCAGCTCTAC. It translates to CASSQGRNTGQLY. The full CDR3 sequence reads CASSQGRNTGQLYF.

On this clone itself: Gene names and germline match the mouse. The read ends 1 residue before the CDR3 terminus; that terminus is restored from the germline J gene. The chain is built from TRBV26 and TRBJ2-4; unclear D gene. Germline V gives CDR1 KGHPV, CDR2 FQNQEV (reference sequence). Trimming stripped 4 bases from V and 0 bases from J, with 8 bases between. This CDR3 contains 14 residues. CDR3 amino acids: CASSRTTSQNTLYF. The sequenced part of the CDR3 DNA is TGTGCCAGCAGTCGCACAACTAGTCAAAACACCTTGTAC.